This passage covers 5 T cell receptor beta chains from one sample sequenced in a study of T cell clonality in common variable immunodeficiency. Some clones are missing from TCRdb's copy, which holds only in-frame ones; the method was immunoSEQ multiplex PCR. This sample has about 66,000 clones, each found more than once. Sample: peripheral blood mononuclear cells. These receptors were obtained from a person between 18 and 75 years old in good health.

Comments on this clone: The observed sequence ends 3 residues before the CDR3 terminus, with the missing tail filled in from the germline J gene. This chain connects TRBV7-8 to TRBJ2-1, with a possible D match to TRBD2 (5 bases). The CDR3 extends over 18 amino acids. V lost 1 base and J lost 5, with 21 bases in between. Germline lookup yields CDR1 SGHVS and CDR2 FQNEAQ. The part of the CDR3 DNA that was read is TGTGCCAGCAGCTTAGTTAGCGAGAGGGCCCGTTTTGACAATGAG. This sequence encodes CASSLVSERARFDNE. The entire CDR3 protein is CASSLVSERARFDNEQFF.

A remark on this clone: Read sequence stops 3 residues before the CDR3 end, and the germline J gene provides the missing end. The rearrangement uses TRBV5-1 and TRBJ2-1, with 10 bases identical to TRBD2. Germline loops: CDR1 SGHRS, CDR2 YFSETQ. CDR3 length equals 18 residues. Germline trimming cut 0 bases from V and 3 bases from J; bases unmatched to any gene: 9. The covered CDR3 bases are TGCGCCAGCAGCTTGGCCCCAGCGGGAGGGCAAAGCTACAATGAG. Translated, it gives CASSLAPAGGQSYNE. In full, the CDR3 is CASSLAPAGGQSYNEQFF.

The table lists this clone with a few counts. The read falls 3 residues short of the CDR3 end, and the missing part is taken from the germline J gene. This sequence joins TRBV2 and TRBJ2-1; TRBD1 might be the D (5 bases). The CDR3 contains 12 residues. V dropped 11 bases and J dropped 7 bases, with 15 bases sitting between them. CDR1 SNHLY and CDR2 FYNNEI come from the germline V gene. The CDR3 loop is CAGMGPENEQFF. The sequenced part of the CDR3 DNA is TGTGCCGGGATGGGGCCGGAGAATGAG.

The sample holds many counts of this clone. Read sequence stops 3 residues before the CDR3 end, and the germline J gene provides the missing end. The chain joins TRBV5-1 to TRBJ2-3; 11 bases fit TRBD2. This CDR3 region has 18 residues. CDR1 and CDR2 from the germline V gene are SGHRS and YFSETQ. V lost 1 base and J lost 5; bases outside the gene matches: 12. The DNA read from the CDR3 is TGCGCCAGCAGCTTGTCTCGGAAGGGACTAGCGGAAATAGATACG. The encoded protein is CASSLSRKGLAEIDT. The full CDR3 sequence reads CASSLSRKGLAEIDTQYF.

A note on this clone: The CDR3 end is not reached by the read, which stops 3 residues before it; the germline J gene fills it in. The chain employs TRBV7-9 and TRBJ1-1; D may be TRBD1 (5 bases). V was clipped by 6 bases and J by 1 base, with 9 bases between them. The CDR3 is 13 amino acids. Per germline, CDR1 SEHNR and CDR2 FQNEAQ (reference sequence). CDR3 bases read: TGTGCCAGCAGGCTTACAGGGAACACTGAA. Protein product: CASRLTGNTE. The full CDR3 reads CASRLTGNTEAFF.